This T cell receptor (beta chain) was recovered during a study of identical twins. After template switching added a universal primer site, the resulting cDNA carried unique molecular identifiers. In TCRdb, the 5' RACE reads were re-called with MiXCR into one record per CDR3 protein. The sample yields 350,000 to 600,000 distinct CDR3 sequences, 13% to 15% seen once. The CDR3 has 16 amino acids. Trimming took 4 bases from V and 1 from J, leaving 12 bases between them. CDR1 is KGHDR, CDR2 SFDVKD, per germline. Details on this clonotype: The antigen remains undetermined.

Study-wide points: Fewer insertions characterized abundant cord blood beta clonotypes, whereas memory repertoires showed none.

This same sample was also taken into another study, of yellow fever vaccine responses in identical twins.

Material: CD4+ T cells sorted from blood. The receptor's source is a woman between 18 and 29 years old in good health. The chain carries TRBV24-1 and TRBJ2-2; TRBD2 is a possible D gene (6 bases). The CDR3: CATSDPGGKNTGELFF. CDR3 nucleotide sequence: TGTGCCACCAGTGACCCCGGGGGTAAGAACACCGGGGAGCTGTTTTTT.